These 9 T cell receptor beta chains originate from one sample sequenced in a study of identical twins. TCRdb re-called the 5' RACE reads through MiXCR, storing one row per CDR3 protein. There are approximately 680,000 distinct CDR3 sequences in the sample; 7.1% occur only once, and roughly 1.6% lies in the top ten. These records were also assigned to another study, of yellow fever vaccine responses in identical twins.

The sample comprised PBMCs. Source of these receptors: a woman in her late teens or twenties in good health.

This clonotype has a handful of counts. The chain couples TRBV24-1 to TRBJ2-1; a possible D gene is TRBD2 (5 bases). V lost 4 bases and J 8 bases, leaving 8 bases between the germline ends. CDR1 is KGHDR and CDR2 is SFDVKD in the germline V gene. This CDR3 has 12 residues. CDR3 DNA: TGTGCCACCAGTGACCCCGGGGATGAGCAGTTCTTC. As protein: CATSDPGDEQFF.

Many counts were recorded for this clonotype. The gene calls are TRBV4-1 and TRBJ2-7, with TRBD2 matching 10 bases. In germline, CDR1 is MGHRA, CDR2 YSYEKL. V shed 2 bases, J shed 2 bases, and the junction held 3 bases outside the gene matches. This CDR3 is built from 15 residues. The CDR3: CASSQLAGAPYEQYF. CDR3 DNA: TGCGCCAGCAGCCAACTAGCGGGAGCGCCCTACGAGCAGTACTTC.

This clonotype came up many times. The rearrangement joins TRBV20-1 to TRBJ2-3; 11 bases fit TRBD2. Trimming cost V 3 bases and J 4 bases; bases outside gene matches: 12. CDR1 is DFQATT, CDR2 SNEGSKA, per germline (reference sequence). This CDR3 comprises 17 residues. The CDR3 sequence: CSASGNSGRADADTQYF. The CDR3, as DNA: TGCAGTGCTAGCGGGAATAGCGGGAGGGCCGACGCAGATACGCAGTATTTT.

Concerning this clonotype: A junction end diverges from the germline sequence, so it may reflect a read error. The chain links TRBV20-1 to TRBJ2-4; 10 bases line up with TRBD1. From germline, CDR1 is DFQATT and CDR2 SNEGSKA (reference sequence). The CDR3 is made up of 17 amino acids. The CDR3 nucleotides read TGCTGTGCCGGTCCCGGGACAGGGGCAGCTACCAAAAACATTCAGTACTTC. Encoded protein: CCAGPGTGAATKNIQYF.

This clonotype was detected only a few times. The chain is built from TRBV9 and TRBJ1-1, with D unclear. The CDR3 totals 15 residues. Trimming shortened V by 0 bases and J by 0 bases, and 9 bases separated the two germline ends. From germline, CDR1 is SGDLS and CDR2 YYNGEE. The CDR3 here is CASSVGLVMNTEAFF. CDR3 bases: TGTGCCAGCAGCGTAGGCCTGGTCATGAACACTGAAGCTTTCTTT.

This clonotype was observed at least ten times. CDR3 in amino acids: CSVVTASGANVLTF. The CDR3, as DNA: TGCAGCGTTGTAACGGCCTCTGGGGCCAACGTCCTGACTTTC. The rearrangement joins TRBV29-1 to TRBJ2-6; D unclear. V gave up 4 bases and J gave up 0 bases, with 7 bases separating them. This CDR3 spans 14 amino acids. In germline, CDR1 is SQVTM, CDR2 ANQGSEA. Together with reference TRBV29-1 and TRBJ2-6, the CDR3 gives the full variable domain: SAVISQKPSRDICQRGTSLTIQCQVDSQVTMMFWYRQQPGQSLTLIATANQGSEATYESGFVIDKFPISRPNLTFSTLTVSNMSPEDSSIYLCSVVTASGANVLTFGAGSRLTVL.

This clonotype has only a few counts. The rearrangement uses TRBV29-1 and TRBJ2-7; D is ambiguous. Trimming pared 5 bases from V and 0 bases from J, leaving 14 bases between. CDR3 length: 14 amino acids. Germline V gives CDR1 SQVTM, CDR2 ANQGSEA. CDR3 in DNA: TGCAGCGTTCGCTTGGCGGACCACTCCTACGAGCAGTACTTC. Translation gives CSVRLADHSYEQYF.

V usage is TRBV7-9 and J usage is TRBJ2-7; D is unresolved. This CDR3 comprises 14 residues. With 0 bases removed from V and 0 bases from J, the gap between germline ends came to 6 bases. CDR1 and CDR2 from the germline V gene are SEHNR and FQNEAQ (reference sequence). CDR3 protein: CASSLAALSYEQYV. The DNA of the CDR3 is TGTGCCAGCAGCTTAGCGGCCCTCTCCTACGAGCAGTACGTC.

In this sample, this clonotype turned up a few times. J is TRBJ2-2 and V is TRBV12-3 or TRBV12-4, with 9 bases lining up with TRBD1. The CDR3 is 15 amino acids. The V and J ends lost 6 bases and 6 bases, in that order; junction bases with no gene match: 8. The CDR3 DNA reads TGTGCCAGCAGCCCCGGGACAGGGCTGGCCGGGGAGCTGTTTTTT. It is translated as CASSPGTGLAGELFF.